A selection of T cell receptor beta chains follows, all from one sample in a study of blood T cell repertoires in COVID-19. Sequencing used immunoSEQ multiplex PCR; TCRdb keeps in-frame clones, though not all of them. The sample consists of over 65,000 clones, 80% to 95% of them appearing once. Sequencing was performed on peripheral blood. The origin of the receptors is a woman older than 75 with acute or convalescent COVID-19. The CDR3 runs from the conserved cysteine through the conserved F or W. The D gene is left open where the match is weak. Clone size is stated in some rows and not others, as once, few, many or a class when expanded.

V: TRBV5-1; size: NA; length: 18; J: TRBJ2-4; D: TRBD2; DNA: TGCGCCAGCAGCTGGACGCAAACTAGCGGGGTGGCCAAAAACATTCAGTACTTC; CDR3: CASSWTQTSGVAKNIQYF
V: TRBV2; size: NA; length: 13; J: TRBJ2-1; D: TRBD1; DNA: TGTGCCAGCAGTGGCGACAGGGCTAATGAGCAGTTCTTC; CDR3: CASSGDRANEQFF
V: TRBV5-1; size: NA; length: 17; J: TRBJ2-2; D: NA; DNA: TGCGCCAGCAGGCCGGTGGGGCCAGGGGCGAACACCGGGGAGCTGTTTTTT; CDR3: CASRPVGPGANTGELFF
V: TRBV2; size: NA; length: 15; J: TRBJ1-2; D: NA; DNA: TGTGCCAGCAGTGTCCGACAGGAGACCAACTATGGCTACACCTTC; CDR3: CASSVRQETNYGYTF
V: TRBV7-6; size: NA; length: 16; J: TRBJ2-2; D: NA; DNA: TGTGCCAGCAGCTTAGTAATTGGTCTAGTGTCCGGGGAGCTGTTTTTT; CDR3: CASSLVIGLVSGELFF
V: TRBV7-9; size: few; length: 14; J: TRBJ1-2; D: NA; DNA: TGTGCCAGCAGCTTATCTCAAGGGGGTTACGGCTACACCTTC; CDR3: CASSLSQGGYGYTF
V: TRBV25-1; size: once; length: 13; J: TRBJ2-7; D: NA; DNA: TGTGCCAGCGCCATGCTACAGGGCATCGAGCAGTACTTC; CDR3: CASAMLQGIEQYF
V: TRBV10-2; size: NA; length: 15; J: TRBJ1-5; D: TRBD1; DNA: TGCGCCAGCCGCCGGGACAGGGGGTATAATCAGCCCCAGCATTTT; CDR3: CASRRDRGYNQPQHF
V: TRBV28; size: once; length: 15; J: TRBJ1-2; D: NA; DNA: TGTGCCAGCAGTTTAAGTACACAGGGCTACTATGGCTACACCTTC; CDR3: CASSLSTQGYYGYTF
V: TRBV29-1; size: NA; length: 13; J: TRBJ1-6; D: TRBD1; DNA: TGCAGCGTTTTGGACAGGGCGGGTTCACCCCTCCACTTT; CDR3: CSVLDRAGSPLHF
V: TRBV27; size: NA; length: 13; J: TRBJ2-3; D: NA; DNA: TGTGCCAGCCGCCCTAGAGGCACAGATACGCAGTATTTT; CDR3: CASRPRGTDTQYF
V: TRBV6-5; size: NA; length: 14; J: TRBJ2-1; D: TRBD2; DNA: TGTGCCAGCAGGAGCGGGGGCTCCTACAATGAGCAGTTCTTC; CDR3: CASRSGGSYNEQFF
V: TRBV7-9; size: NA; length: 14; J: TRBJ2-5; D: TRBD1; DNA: TGTGCCAGCAGCTGGGGGACAGCACAAGAGACCCAGTACTTC; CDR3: CASSWGTAQETQYF
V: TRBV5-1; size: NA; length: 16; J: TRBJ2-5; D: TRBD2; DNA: TGCGCCAGCAGCTTGAACCCCTGGACTAGGGAAGAGACCCAGTACTTC; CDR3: CASSLNPWTREETQYF
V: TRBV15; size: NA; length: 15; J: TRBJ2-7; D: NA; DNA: TGTGCCACCAGCAGAGTCTACAGGGAGGGCTACGAGCAGTACTTC; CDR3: CATSRVYREGYEQYF
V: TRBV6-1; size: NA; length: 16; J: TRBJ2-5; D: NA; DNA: TGTGCCAGCAGTGAATCATCAATGGCAGGTCGAGAGACCCAGTACTTC; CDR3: CASSESSMAGRETQYF
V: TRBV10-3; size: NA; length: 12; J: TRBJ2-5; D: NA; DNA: TGTGCCATCAGTCAGGGTGGAGAGACCCAGTACTTC; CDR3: CAISQGGETQYF
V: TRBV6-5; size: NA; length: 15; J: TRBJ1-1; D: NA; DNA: TGTGCCAGCAGTTACTCTGCCAGGGGGAACACTGAAGCTTTCTTT; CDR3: CASSYSARGNTEAFF
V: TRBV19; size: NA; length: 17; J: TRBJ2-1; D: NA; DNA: TGTGCCAGCGCGGCGGACGGGGGTCCTCACGTGGACAATGAGCAGTTCTTC; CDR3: CASAADGGPHVDNEQFF
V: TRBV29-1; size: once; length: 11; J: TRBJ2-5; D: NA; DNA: TGCAGCGCACAGGTTCCGGAGACCCAGTACTTC; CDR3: CSAQVPETQYF
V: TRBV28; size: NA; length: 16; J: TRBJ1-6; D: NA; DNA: TGTGCCAGCAGTTTCGTCCTCGCCTCCGGGAATTCACCCCTCCACTTT; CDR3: CASSFVLASGNSPLHF
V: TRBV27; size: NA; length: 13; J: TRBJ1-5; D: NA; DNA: TGTGCCAGCAGTTTAGGTAGAGCTCAGCCCCAGCATTTT; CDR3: CASSLGRAQPQHF
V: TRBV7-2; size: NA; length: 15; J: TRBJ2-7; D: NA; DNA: TGTGCCAGCAGCTCGAACAGGGTTGTGAGAGACGAGCAGTACTTC; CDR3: CASSSNRVVRDEQYF
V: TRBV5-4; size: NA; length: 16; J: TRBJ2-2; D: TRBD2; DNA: TGTGCCAGCAGCGGAATAGCGGGAGAGACAACCGGGGAGCTGTTTTTT; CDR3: CASSGIAGETTGELFF
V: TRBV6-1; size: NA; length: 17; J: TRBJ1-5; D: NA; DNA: TGTGCCAGCAGTGAACAGGGGAGGGTATATAGCAATCAGCCCCAGCATTTT; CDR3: CASSEQGRVYSNQPQHF
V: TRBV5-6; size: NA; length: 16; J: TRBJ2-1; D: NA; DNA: TGTGCCAGCAGCTTGGAGAGGGGCGGGGACTACAATGAGCAGTTCTTC; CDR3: CASSLERGGDYNEQFF
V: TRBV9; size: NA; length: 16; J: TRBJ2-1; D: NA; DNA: TGTGCCAGCAGCGAAGACCCAAGGAGCTCCTACAATGAGCAGTTCTTC; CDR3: CASSEDPRSSYNEQFF
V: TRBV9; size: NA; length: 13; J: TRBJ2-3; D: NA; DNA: TGTGCCAGCAGCGTAGCCGCTAGGGATACGCAGTATTTT; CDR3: CASSVAARDTQYF
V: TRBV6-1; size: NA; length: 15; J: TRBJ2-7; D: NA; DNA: TGTGCCAGCAGTGAAGGCAGTGCTCTCTTTTACGAGCAGTACTTC; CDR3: CASSEGSALFYEQYF